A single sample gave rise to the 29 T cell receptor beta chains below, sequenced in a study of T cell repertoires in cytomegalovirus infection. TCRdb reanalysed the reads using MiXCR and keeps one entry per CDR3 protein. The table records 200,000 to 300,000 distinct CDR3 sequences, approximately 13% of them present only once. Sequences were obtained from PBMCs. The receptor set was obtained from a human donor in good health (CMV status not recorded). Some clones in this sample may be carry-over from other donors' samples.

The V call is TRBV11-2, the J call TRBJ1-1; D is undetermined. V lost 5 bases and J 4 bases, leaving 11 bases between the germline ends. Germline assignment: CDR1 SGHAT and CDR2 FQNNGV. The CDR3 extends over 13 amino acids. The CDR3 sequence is CASSTLYATEAFF. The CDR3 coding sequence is TGTGCCAGCAGCACCCTTTACGCCACTGAAGCTTTCTTT.

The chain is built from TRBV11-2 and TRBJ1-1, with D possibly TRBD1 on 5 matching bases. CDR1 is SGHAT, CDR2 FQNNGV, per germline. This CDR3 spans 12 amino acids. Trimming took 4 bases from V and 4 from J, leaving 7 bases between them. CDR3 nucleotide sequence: TGTGCCAGCAGCTGGGGGGGCACTGAAGCTTTCTTT. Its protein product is CASSWGGTEAFF.

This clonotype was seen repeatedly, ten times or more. The CDR3 loop is CASSDRDSRYEQYF. The DNA of the CDR3 is TGTGCCAGCAGCGACCGGGACAGCCGCTACGAGCAGTACTTC. J is TRBJ2-7 and V is TRBV11-2; 7 bases agree with TRBD1. The V gene end was trimmed by 5 bases and the J gene end by 3 bases; junction bases not matched to a gene: 7. The CDR3 is 14 residues long. Germline CDR1 and CDR2: SGHAT and FQNNGV. Supplemented by reference TRBV11-2 and TRBJ2-7, the full variable domain reads EAGVAQSPRYKIIEKRQSVAFWCNPISGHATLYWYQQILGQGPKLLIQFQNNGVVDDSQLPKDRFSAERLKGVDSTLKIQPAKLEDSAVYLCASSDRDSRYEQYFGPGTRLTVT.

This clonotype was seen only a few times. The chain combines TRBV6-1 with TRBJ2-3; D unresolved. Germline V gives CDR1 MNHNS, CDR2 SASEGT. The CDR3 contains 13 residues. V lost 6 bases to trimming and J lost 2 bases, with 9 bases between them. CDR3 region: CASSPRYTDTQYF. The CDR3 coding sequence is TGTGCCAGCAGCCCACGATACACAGATACGCAGTATTTT.

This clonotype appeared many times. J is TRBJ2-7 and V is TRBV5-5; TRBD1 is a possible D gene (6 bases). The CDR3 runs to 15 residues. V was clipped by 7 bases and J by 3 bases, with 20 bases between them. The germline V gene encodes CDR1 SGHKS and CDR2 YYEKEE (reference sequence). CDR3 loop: CASSNRVDADYEQYF. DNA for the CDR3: TGTGCCAGCTCCAACAGGGTGGATGCGGACTACGAGCAGTACTTC.

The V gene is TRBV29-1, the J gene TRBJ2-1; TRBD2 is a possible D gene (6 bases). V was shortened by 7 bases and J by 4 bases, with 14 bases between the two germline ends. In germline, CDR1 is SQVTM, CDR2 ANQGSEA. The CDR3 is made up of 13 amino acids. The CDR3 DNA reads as TGCAGCGCTGAGCGGGCAACGTACAATGAGCAGTTCTTC. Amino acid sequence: CSAERATYNEQFF.

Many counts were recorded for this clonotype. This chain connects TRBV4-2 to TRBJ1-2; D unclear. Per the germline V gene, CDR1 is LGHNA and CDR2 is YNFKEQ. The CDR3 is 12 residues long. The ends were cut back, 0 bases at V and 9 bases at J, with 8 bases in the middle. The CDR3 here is CASSQDWERYTF. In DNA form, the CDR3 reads TGTGCCAGCAGCCAAGATTGGGAGCGCTACACCTTC.

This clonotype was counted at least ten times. The CDR3 DNA reads as TGTGCCAGCAGCCCCCCAGGACAGGGAGGAAATGAGCAGTTCTTC. Protein sequence: CASSPPGQGGNEQFF. V and J are TRBV5-5 and TRBJ2-1, with 8 bases fitting TRBD1. The CDR3 covers 15 residues. Germline V CDR1 and CDR2: SGHKS, YYEKEE (reference sequence). V shed 4 bases and J 7 bases; nucleotides not matched to a gene: 10.

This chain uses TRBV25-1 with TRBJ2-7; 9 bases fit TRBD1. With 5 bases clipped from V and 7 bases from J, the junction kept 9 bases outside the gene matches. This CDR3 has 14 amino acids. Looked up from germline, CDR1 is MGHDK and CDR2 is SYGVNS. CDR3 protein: CASSRGQGSSEQYF. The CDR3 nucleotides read TGTGCCAGCAGTAGGGGACAGGGATCGTCTGAGCAGTACTTC.

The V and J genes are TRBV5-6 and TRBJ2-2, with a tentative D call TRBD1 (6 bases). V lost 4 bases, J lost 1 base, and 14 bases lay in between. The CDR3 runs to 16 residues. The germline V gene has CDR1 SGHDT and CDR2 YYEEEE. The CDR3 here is CASSPETGLNTGELFF. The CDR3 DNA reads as TGTGCCAGCAGCCCAGAGACAGGTCTGAACACCGGGGAGCTGTTTTTT.

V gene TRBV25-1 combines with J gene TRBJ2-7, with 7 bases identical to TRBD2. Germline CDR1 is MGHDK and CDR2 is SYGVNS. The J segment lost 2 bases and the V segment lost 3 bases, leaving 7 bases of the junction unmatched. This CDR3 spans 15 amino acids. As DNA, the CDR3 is TGTGCCAGCAGTGAGGGACTACTGAGAACCTACGAGCAGTACTTC. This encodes CASSEGLLRTYEQYF.

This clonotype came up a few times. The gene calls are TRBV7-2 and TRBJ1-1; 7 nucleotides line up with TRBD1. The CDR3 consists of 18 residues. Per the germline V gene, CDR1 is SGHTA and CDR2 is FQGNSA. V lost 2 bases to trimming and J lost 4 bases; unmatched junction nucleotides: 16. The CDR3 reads CASSLIFQGGPGGTEAFF. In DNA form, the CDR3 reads TGTGCCAGCAGCTTAATCTTCCAGGGGGGTCCTGGTGGCACTGAAGCTTTCTTT.

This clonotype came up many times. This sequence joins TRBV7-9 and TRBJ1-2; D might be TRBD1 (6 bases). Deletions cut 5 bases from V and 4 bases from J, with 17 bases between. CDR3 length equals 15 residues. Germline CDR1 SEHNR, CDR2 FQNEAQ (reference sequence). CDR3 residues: CASSRTTGFTYGYTF. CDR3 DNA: TGTGCCAGCAGCCGTACGACAGGATTCACCTATGGCTACACCTTC.

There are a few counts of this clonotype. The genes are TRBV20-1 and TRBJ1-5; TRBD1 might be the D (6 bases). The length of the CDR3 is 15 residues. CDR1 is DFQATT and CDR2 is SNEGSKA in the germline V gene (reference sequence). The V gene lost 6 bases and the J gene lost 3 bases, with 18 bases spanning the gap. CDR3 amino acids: CSALTFGQYNQPQHF. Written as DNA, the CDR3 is TGCAGTGCCCTTACCTTCGGACAGTACAATCAGCCCCAGCATTTT.

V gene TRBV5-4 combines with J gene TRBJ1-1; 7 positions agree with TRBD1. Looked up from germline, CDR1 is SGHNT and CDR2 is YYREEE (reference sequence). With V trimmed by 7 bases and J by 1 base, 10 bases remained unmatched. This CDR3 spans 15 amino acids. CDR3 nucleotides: TGTGCCAGCGGCCATGGACAGGTACAGAACACTGAAGCTTTCTTT. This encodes CASGHGQVQNTEAFF.

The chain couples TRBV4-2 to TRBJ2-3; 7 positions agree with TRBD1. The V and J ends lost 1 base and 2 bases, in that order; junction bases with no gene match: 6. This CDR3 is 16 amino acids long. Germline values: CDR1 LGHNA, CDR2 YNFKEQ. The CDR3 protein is CASSQVLDRDTDTQYF. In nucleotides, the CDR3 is TGTGCCAGCAGCCAAGTACTAGACAGGGACACAGATACGCAGTATTTT.

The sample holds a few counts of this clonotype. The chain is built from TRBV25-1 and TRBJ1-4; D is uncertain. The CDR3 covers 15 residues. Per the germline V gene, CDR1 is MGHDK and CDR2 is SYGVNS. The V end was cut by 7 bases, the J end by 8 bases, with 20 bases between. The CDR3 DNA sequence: TGTGCCAGCACCCGAAACCGGCCCGGAGAGGAAAAACTGTTTTTT. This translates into CASTRNRPGEEKLFF. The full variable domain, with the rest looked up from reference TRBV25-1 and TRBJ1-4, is EADIYQTPRYLVIGTGKKITLECSQTMGHDKMYWYQQDPGMELHLIHYSYGVNSTEKGDLSSESTVSRIRTEHFPLTLESARPSHTSQYLCASTRNRPGEEKLFFGSGTQLSVL.

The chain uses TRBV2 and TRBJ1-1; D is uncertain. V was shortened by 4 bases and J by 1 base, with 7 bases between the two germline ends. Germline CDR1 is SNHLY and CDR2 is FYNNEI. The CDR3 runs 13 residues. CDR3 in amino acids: CASSGQENTEAFF. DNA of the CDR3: TGTGCCAGCAGTGGGCAGGAGAACACTGAAGCTTTCTTT.

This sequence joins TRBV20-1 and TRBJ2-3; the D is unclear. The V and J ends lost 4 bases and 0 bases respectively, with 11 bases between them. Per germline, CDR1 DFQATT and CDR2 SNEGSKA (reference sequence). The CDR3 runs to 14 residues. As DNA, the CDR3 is TGCAGTGCTAACCCCCTGGACAGCACAGATACGCAGTATTTT. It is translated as CSANPLDSTDTQYF.

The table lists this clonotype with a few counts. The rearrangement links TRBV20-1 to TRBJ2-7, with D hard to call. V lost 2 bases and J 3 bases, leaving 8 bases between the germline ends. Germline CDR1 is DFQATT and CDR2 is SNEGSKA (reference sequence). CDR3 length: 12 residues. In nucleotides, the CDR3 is TGCAGTGCTAGAATTGTGGGCTACGAGCAGTACTTC. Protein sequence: CSARIVGYEQYF.

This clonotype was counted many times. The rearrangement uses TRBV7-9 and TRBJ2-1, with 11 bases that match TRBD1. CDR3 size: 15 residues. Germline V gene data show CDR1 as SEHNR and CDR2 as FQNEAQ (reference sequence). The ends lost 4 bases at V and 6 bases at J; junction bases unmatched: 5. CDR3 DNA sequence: TGTGCCAGCAGCTCAGGACAGGGGGCGATCAATGAGCAGTTCTTC. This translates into CASSSGQGAINEQFF.

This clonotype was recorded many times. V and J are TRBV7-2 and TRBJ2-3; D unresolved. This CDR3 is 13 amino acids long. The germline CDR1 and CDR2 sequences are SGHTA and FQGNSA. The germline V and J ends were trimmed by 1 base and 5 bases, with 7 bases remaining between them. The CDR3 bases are TGTGCCAGCAGCTTAGAGGTGGAAGATACGCAGTATTTT. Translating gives CASSLEVEDTQYF.

Here the CDR3 reads CSARSGVSSTEAFF. Written as DNA, the CDR3 is TGCAGTGCTAGGTCAGGGGTCTCGAGCACTGAAGCTTTCTTT. V is TRBV20-1 and J is TRBJ1-1; TRBD1 is a possible D gene (6 bases). Germline assignment: CDR1 DFQATT and CDR2 SNEGSKA (reference sequence). There are 14 residues in the CDR3. The V end was cut by 3 bases, the J end by 4 bases, with 15 bases between.

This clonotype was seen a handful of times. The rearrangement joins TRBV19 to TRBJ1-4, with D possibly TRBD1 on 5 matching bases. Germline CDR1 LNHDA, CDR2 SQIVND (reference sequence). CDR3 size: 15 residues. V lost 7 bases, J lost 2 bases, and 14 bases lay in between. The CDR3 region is CASNFRVSTNEKLFF. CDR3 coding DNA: TGTGCCAGTAACTTCAGGGTTTCGACTAATGAAAAACTGTTTTTT. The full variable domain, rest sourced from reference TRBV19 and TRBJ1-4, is DGGITQSPKYLFRKEGQNVTLSCEQNLNHDAMYWYRQDPGQGLRLIYYSQIVNDFQKGDIAEGYSVSREKKESFPLTVTSAQKNPTAFYLCASNFRVSTNEKLFFGSGTQLSVL.

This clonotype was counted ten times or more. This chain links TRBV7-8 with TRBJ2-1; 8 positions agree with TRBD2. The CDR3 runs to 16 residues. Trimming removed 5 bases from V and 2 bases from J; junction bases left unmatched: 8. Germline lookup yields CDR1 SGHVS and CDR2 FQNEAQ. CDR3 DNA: TGTGCCAGCAGCCCCTTCGTCGGGGGGGCCTACAATGAGCAGTTCTTC. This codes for CASSPFVGGAYNEQFF.

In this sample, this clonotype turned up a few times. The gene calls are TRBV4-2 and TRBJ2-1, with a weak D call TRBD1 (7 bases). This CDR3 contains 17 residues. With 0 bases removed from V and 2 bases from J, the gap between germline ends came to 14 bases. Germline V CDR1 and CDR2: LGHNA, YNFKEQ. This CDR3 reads CASSQDQTGTPYNEQFF. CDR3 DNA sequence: TGTGCCAGCAGCCAAGATCAGACAGGGACTCCCTACAATGAGCAGTTCTTC.

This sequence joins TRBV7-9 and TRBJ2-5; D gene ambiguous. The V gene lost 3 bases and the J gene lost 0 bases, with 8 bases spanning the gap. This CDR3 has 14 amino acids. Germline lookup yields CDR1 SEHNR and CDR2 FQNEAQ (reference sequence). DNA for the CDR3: TGTGCCAGCAGCTTTGGCGAGTACCAAGAGACCCAGTACTTC. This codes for CASSFGEYQETQYF.

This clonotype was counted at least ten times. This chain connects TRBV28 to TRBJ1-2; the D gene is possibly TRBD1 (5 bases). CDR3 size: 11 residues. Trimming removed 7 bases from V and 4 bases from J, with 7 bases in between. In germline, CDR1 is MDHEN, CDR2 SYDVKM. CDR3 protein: CASKGVYGYTF. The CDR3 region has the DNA TGTGCCAGCAAAGGGGTCTATGGCTACACCTTC.

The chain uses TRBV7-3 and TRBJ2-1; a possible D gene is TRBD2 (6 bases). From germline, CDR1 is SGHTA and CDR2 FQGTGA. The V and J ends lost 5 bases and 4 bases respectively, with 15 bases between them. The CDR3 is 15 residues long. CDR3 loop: CASSPAEGQYNEQFF. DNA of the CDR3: TGTGCCAGCAGCCCGGCGGAGGGCCAGTACAATGAGCAGTTCTTC.